The rows below give T cell receptor beta chains drawn from one sample of a study of OX40 agonist ivuxolimab in advanced cancers. Here immunoSEQ multiplex PCR was the method, and the copy in TCRdb shows in-frame clones only, minus some. The data show fewer than 70,000 clones, roughly nine tenths seen once. The source material was CD4+ or CD8+ T cells sorted from blood, sampled in a trial of the OX40 agonist ivuxolimab. The receptors come from an adult with an advanced solid tumor such as melanoma, head and neck, liver or kidney cancer. CDR3s leave out the opening cysteine and the closing phenylalanine or tryptophan. A D gene is named only where the DNA matches it firmly. Where a row states a size, it is once, few, many or the class of an expanded clone; other rows omit it.

cdr3_length j_call v_call d_call clone_size cdr3_aa
14 TRBJ2-2 TRBV9 . . ASSVGKGLGTGELF
11 TRBJ1-1 TRBV4-1 . . ASSQPGTGKAF
10 TRBJ1-1 TRBV10-3 . . AISDQNTEAF
10 TRBJ2-3 TRBV11-2 TRBD1 . ASSLVGTGLY
13 TRBJ2-1 TRBV6-4 TRBD2 . ASSDASGGYNEQF
12 TRBJ2-2 TRBV2 TRBD2 . ASSSGVYTGELF
14 TRBJ2-7 TRBV7-6 TRBD1 . ASSLVAGQGIYEQY
15 TRBJ1-1 TRBV13 TRBD1 once ASSLLGTGSMNTEAF
10 TRBJ1-1 TRBV6-6 . . ASSYHRTEAF
14 TRBJ2-5 TRBV7-2 TRBD2 . ASSLALAGGQETQY
13 TRBJ2-3 TRBV7-2 . . ASSLRFFRTDTQY
11 TRBJ1-1 TRBV4-1 . . ASSQVGGTEAF
15 TRBJ2-3 TRBV27 TRBD1 . ASSENRDRGLADTQY
12 TRBJ2-1 TRBV27 TRBD2 . ASSPGLAVNEQF
11 TRBJ1-1 TRBV7-2 . . ASSLWGFTEAF
13 TRBJ2-7 TRBV5-1 TRBD1 few ASSFGTGRTYEQY
13 TRBJ1-3 TRBV9 . . ASSVGGYSGNTIY
10 TRBJ2-3 TRBV28 . . ASSFRGYTQY
13 TRBJ2-7 TRBV5-6 . . ASSLGVSGLYEQY
13 TRBJ1-5 TRBV19 . . ASSIIVGGNQPQH
10 TRBJ2-7 TRBV7-8 . . ASSSLSYEQY
12 TRBJ2-4 TRBV2 . . ANRVSLAKNIQY
9 TRBJ1-4 TRBV30 . . AWSVGEKLF
13 TRBJ1-5 TRBV7-2 . once ASSLALARDQPQH
10 TRBJ1-1 TRBV11-2 . . ASSLGPPEAF
15 TRBJ2-5 TRBV4-1 TRBD2 . ASSQVLAGALQETQY
12 TRBJ2-1 TRBV25-1 TRBD1 . ASSKEAGGNEQF
12 TRBJ1-1 TRBV29-1 . medium-sized SVEGAYRDTEAF
11 TRBJ2-7 TRBV30 . . AWAVGSSYEQY
12 TRBJ1-5 TRBV10-2 . . ASRGRDSNQPQH
10 TRBJ2-5 TRBV4-1 . . ASSQEGETQY
12 TRBJ2-7 TRBV6-1 . . ASSVYSGAYEQY
11 TRBJ2-3 TRBV9 . . ASKRGGTDTQY
11 TRBJ2-2 TRBV11-3 . . ASSPGVAGELF
15 TRBJ1-4 TRBV7-9 . . ASSLAGRLATNEKLF
15 TRBJ1-3 TRBV7-3 . . ASSLGPPLSAGNTIY
14 TRBJ2-7 TRBV4-3 TRBD1 . ASSQEGQGAAYEQY
12 TRBJ1-5 TRBV6-5 . . ASSYSAETRAQH
12 TRBJ1-2 TRBV7-9 . . ASRPFGGPGGYT
12 TRBJ1-2 TRBV29-1 TRBD1 . SVEEPGGFYGYT
11 TRBJ1-2 TRBV11-2 . . ASSLAVNYGYT
11 TRBJ1-1 TRBV7-9 . . ASSYAGETEAF
13 TRBJ2-1 TRBV7-8 . . ASSLGTGSYNEQF
12 TRBJ1-5 TRBV2 . once ASTTGYSNQPQH
10 TRBJ2-1 TRBV28 . . ASSPEFNEQF
11 TRBJ2-1 TRBV6-5 . . ASSYSPSNEQF
11 TRBJ2-1 TRBV10-3 . . AIRVDSYNEQF
11 TRBJ1-1 TRBV19 . . ASSISLNTEAF